Here is one T cell receptor (beta chain) with its context. Its antigen specificity is not known. No base quality information exists; no much larger clone differs at one position. The immunoSEQ Assay, a bias-controlled multiplex PCR, was used to amplify TCRbeta CDR3 regions from genomic DNA. Turning to the authors' computational methods: Nucleated cell counts per sample were estimated from amplification of reference gene primers within the assay. To quantify the absolute abundance of each unique TCRbeta CDR3 rearrangement, sequence reads were collapsed and filtered. For each sample, productive Simpson clonality was calculated as the square root of Simpson's diversity index across productive rearrangements. TCRdb's version of the immuneACCESS table is confined to in-frame rearrangements and falls short of the full clone set. An unresolved V gene accounts for under half of the shortfall where checked; the remainder is of unknown origin. That table is the source of V, J and clone size, and D and trimming were worked out from the DNA. This sample gives fewer than 250,000 clones in total; about 80% of them show up just once. The ten largest clones capture around 1.8% of the sample.

This specimen belongs to a study of blood T cell repertoires in COVID-19 (dated by TCRdb to the early 2020s). Study-wide context: Samples covering the acute and convalescent phases of COVID-19 were provided by collaborators in the United States, Italy and Spain. HLA class I and class II types, where available, came from metadata supplied by the sample provider rather than from assay-based typing. Samples came from the ongoing ImmuneRACE study (first 160 participants) plus 1,254 subjects from 6 global collaborators. The dataset comprised deeply sampled blood TCRbeta repertoires from subjects exposed to, actively infected with, or recovered from COVID-19. A de-identified subject ID, COVID-19 status, age in years and sex were almost always included in the sample metadata. The material from the prospective study consisted of cDNA or gDNA derived from T cells, B-cell-depleted T cells, or PBMCs. A freely available public database, intended as a resource for researchers studying the immune response to SARS-CoV-2, is where the repertoires were released. General study outcomes and caveats: Clinical and demographic metadata were provided uncurated, with the amount varying by source and participant.

Germline trimming amounts to 5 bases on V and 4 bases on J, with 6 as the count of junction bases outside the gene matches. The CDR3 numbers 15 residues from cysteine through phenylalanine. The read is trimmed to its CDR3 DNA, 45 bases read in frame from base 1. Looking up the germline V gene yields CDR1 MGHDK and CDR2 SYGVNS. Enrolling through a virtual design, the prospective study's participants ranged in age from about 18 to 89 years and lived across approximately 25 United States geographic areas. Cohort assignment in the prospective study relied on participant-reported clinical history from a screening survey and a study questionnaire. Recovered participants in ImmuneRACE Cohort 3 were defined by two consecutive negative NP/OP PCR tests, clearance by a healthcare professional, or resolution of symptoms. Mobile phlebotomists in the prospective study collected whole blood, serum and a nasopharyngeal or oropharyngeal swab from every participant. Participants in the prospective study had the option to provide additional blood draws and questionnaires over a 2-month period. Prospective study blood samples were shipped either frozen or at room temperature before DNA extraction.

This receptor was identified in a man between 60 and 70 years old who had recovered from COVID-19. Sequences were obtained from PBMCs or T cells enriched from blood (not recorded which). Here the chain combines TRBV25-1 and TRBJ2-1, and 9 bases in between align with TRBD1. The CDR3 protein: CASSLGTGSYNEQFF. The sequenced DNA: TGTGCCAGCAGTCTTGGGACAGGGAGTTACAATGAGCAGTTCTTC.